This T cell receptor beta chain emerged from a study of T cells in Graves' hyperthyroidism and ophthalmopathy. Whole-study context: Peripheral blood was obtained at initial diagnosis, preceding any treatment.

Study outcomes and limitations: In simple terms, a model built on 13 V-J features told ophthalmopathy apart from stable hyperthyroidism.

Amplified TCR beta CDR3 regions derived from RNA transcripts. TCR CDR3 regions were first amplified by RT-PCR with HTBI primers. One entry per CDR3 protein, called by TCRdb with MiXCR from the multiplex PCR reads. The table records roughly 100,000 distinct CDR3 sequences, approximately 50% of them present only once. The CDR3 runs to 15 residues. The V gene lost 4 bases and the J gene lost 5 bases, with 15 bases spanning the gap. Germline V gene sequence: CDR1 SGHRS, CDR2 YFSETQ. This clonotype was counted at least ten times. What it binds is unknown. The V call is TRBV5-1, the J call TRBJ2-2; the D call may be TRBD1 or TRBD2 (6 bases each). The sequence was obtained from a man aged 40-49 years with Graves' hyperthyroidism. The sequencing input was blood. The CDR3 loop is CASSPRGADTGELFF. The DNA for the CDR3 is TGCGCCAGCAGCCCGAGGGGGGCGGATACCGGGGAGCTGTTTTTT.